This T cell receptor beta chain derives from a study of T cell repertoires in cytomegalovirus infection. Study-level background: The study used recently identified HLA-C-restricted and well-studied HLA-B-restricted CMV epitopes. Carrying CMV and the relevant HLA type showed in public TCR beta signatures. Study-level findings and limits: Summed public TCR beta family frequency identified CMV carriers bearing the relevant HLA.

For this clonotype: What it binds is unknown.

TCRdb recomputed calls from the reads with MiXCR, one row per CDR3 protein. The sample consists of fewer than 150,000 distinct CDR3 sequences, 30% of them appearing once. The CDR3 length is 13 residues. Trimming cost V 9 bases and J 8 bases, with 17 bases left between them. Looked up from germline, CDR1 is MNHEY and CDR2 is SVGEGT. This rearrangement joins TRBV6-2 or TRBV6-3 to TRBJ2-1, with D perhaps matching TRBD2 (7 bases). The source material was CD8+ T cells from cultured PBMCs, sampled from culture after CMV antigen stimulation. The sequence derives from a human donor in good health (CMV status not recorded). Some clones in this sample may be carry-over from other donors' samples. In nucleotides, the CDR3 is TGTGCCAGAAGGCAGGGGAGGGTGTATGAGCAGTTCTTC. Amino acid sequence: CARRQGRVYEQFF.